This T cell receptor (beta chain) was identified in a study of T cell repertoires in cytomegalovirus infection. Turning to this clonotype: Its matching antigen is unknown.

The ends were cut back, 6 bases at V and 8 bases at J, with 11 bases in the middle. The CDR3 loop spans 12 amino acids. The germline V gene has CDR1 MNHGY and CDR2 SAAAGT. TCRdb itself ran the reads through MiXCR, one entry per CDR3 protein. Among roughly 920,000 distinct CDR3 sequences listed, 30% to 40% were seen once. This chain connects TRBV6-8 to TRBJ2-1; tentatively, D is TRBD1 (6 bases). The specimen comprised cultured CD8+ T cells from PBMCs, sampled from culture after CMV antigen stimulation. The TCR was taken from a human donor in good health (CMV status not recorded). Some clones in this sample may be carry-over from other donors' samples. The CDR3 region is CASSRDNDEQFF. The CDR3, as DNA: TGTGCCAGCAGCCGGGACAACGATGAGCAGTTCTTC.